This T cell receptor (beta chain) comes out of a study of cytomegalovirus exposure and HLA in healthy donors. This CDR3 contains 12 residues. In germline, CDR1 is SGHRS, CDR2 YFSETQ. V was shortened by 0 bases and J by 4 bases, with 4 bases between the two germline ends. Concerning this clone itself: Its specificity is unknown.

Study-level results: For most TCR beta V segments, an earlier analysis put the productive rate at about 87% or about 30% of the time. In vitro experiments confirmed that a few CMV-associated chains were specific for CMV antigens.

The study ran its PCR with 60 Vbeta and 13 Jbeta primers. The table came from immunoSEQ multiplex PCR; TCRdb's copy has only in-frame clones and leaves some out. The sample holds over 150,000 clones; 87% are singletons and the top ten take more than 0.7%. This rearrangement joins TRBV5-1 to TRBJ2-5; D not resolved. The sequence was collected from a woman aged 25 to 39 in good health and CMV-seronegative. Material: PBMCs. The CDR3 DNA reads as TGCGCCAGCAGCTTGGCCCGAGAGACCCAGTACTTC. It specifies CASSLARETQYF.